This entry lists 4 T cell receptor beta chains sequenced from one sample in a study of early T cells in non-severe SARS-CoV-2 infection. MiXCR, applied by TCRdb to the 5' RACE reads, yields one record per CDR3 protein. Of about 54,000 distinct CDR3 sequences listed, roughly 7.6% are singletons. This specimen consisted of whole blood, obtained at baseline. The source is an adult who was a healthcare worker with PCR-confirmed SARS-CoV-2 infection or an uninfected control (not recorded which).

V and J are TRBV6-1 and TRBJ2-3, with no clear D. CDR1 and CDR2 (germline): MNHNS, SASEGT. V lost 6 bases to trimming and J lost 0 bases, with 13 bases between them. The CDR3 runs 15 residues. CDR3 residues: CASSAVIPSTDTQYF. The DNA of the CDR3 is TGTGCCAGCAGCGCAGTTATTCCAAGCACAGATACGCAGTATTTT.

The chain recombines TRBV7-6 with TRBJ2-1; possibly TRBD1 for D (7 bases). The V end was cut by 0 bases, the J end by 8 bases, with 20 bases between. Germline V lookup: CDR1 SGHVS, CDR2 FNYEAQ. The CDR3 is 17 amino acids. CDR3: CASSLAEQDRSGDEQFF. DNA for the CDR3: TGTGCCAGCAGCTTAGCGGAGCAGGACAGGTCGGGAGATGAGCAGTTCTTC. The variable domain in full, with the rest retrieved from reference TRBV7-6 and TRBJ2-1, is GAGVSQSPRYKVTKRGQDVALRCDPISGHVSLYWYRQALGQGPEFLTYFNYEAQQDKSGLPNDRFSAERPEGSISTLTIQRTEQRDSAMYRCASSLAEQDRSGDEQFFGPGTRLTVL.

This clonotype was counted many times. The chain has TRBV28 and TRBJ2-5; D might be TRBD1 (5 bases). The CDR3 covers 14 residues. Germline CDR1 reads MDHEN; CDR2 reads SYDVKM. Trimming removed 5 bases at V and 4 bases at J, with 14 bases between. Written as DNA, the CDR3 is TGTGCCAGCAGTCCTCCCAGGGATGTAGAGACCCAGTACTTC. As protein: CASSPPRDVETQYF.

The chain employs TRBV9 and TRBJ2-3; 8 bases fit TRBD1. Germline V lookup: CDR1 SGDLS, CDR2 YYNGEE. The CDR3 loop spans 15 amino acids. V was pared by 1 base and J by 6 bases, with 7 bases of the junction left unmatched. CDR3 loop: CASSVTDRDGDTQYF. CDR3 coding DNA: TGTGCCAGCAGCGTAACGGACAGGGACGGTGATACGCAGTATTTT.